Listed here is a single T cell receptor (beta chain). The ends were cut back, 8 bases at V and 3 bases at J, with 14 bases in the middle. Germline V gene data show CDR1 as MNHNS and CDR2 as SASEGT. The CDR3 consists of 14 residues. The data were obtained in a study of cytomegalovirus exposure and HLA in healthy donors. A multiplex PCR was run with 60 Vbeta primers and 13 Jbeta primers. This table comes from immunoSEQ multiplex PCR, and its TCRdb copy is limited to in-frame clones, with some not included. The table includes approximately 170,000 clones, about three quarters detected once. The chain has TRBV6-1 and TRBJ2-1, with D possibly TRBD2 on 6 matching bases. This TCR was sampled from a middle-aged woman in good health and CMV-seropositive. What was sequenced was PBMCs. The CDR3 DNA sequence: TGTGCCAGCGGACGGGGGTCGGACTACAATGAGCAGTTCTTC. This translates into CASGRGSDYNEQFF.